This T cell receptor (beta chain) was captured by sequencing in a study of technical replicates of blood from a handful of donors. Clones were sequenced by immunoSEQ multiplex PCR, and TCRdb holds only the in-frame ones, with some missing. The sample has about 68,000 clones, about 97% seen once. The sample consisted of T cells isolated from PBMCs. The TCR originated in a human donor in good health.

CDR3 coding DNA: TGTGCCAGCAGCCCAACCTCCGGGACAGGCCCCTATGGCTACACCTTC. This sequence encodes CASSPTSGTGPYGYTF. The chain is built from TRBV9 and TRBJ1-2, with 8 bases aligning to TRBD1. The germline gives CDR1 SGDLS, CDR2 YYNGEE. V was pared by 4 bases and J by 4 bases, with 12 bases of the junction left unmatched. The CDR3 runs to 16 residues.